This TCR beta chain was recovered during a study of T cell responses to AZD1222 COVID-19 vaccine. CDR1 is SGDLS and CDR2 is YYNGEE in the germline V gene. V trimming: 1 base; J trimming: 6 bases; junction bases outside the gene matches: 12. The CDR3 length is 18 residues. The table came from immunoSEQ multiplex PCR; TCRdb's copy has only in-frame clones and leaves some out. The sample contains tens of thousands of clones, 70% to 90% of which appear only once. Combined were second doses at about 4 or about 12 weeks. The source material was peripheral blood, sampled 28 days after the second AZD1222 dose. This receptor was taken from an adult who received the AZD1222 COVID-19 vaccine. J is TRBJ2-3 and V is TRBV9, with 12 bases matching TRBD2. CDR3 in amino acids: CASSVSPPTSGSPDTQYF. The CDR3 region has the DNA TGTGCCAGCAGCGTAAGTCCCCCGACTAGCGGGAGTCCGGATACGCAGTATTTT.